The 25 T cell receptor beta chains reported below all come from one sample, sequenced in a study of T cell repertoires in cytomegalovirus infection. Via MiXCR, TCRdb re-called the reads, giving one row per CDR3 protein. Of hundreds of thousands of distinct CDR3 sequences in the sample, approximately 22% were seen once. The sample was CD8+ T cells from PBMCs. The source is a human donor in good health (CMV status not recorded). Some clones in this sample may be carry-over from other donors' samples.

This clonotype occurred a few times. The V gene is TRBV20-1, the J gene TRBJ1-6; D remains unclear. Germline CDR1 reads DFQATT; CDR2 reads SNEGSKA (reference sequence). This CDR3 is built from 13 residues. The V and J ends lost 5 bases and 9 bases respectively, with 14 bases between them. For the CDR3, the DNA is TGCAGTGCTCCGACTAACCGGGGTTCACCCCTCCACTTT. It translates to CSAPTNRGSPLHF.

This clonotype was observed at least ten times. V and J are TRBV7-3 and TRBJ2-7; tentatively, D is TRBD2 (6 bases). Trimming shortened V by 5 bases and J by 3 bases, and 17 bases separated the two germline ends. The CDR3 is 15 amino acids. The germline CDR1 and CDR2 sequences are SGHTA and FQGTGA. Here the CDR3 reads CASSPTGGVGYEQYF. The CDR3 coding sequence is TGTGCCAGCAGCCCAACAGGAGGGGTGGGCTACGAGCAGTACTTC.

This clonotype was observed many times. This chain joins TRBV28 and TRBJ2-1; 10 nucleotides agree with TRBD2. This CDR3 comprises 15 residues. Germline trimming cut 5 bases from V and 6 bases from J; bases unmatched to any gene: 7. The V gene's germline CDR1 is MDHEN and CDR2 SYDVKM. The CDR3, as DNA: TGTGCCAGCAGTCTCCTAGCGGGGGAGGTCAATGAGCAGTTCTTC. It codes for CASSLLAGEVNEQFF.

There are a few counts of this clonotype. The rearrangement uses TRBV18 and TRBJ1-5; D call uncertain. The CDR3 is 14 amino acids. V gave up 0 bases and J gave up 5 bases, with 8 bases separating them. Germline CDR1 and CDR2: KGHSH and LQKENI. The CDR3 is CASSPPDTDQPQHF. CDR3 nucleotides: TGTGCCAGCTCACCACCCGACACCGATCAGCCCCAGCATTTT.

The chain employs TRBV12-3 or TRBV12-4 and TRBJ1-2, with TRBD1 as a possible D gene (5 bases). Trimming pared 3 bases from V and 3 bases from J, leaving 17 bases between. CDR3 length: 16 residues. The CDR3 protein is CASSLTGNRPDYGYTF. The DNA for the CDR3 is TGTGCCAGCAGTTTGACGGGTAACAGGCCTGACTATGGCTACACCTTC.

This clonotype was picked up a small number of times. V is TRBV12-3 or TRBV12-4 and J is TRBJ2-3, with 8 bases fitting TRBD2. The V segment lost 5 bases and the J segment 0 bases; nucleotides outside the gene matches: 7. There are 16 residues in the CDR3. CDR3 amino acids: CASSPLSSGSTDTQYF. CDR3 coding DNA: TGTGCCAGCAGTCCCCTCTCTAGCGGGAGCACAGATACGCAGTATTTT.

This clonotype was observed at least ten times. The chain uses TRBV27 and TRBJ2-5; D is possibly TRBD1 or TRBD2 (5 bases each). Germline V gene sequence: CDR1 MNHEY, CDR2 SMNVEV (reference sequence). V was trimmed by 3 bases and J by 6 bases, leaving 14 bases between them. This CDR3 contains 14 residues. Here the CDR3 reads CASSFSGSLKTQYF. DNA of the CDR3: TGTGCCAGCAGTTTCTCAGGGAGTCTGAAGACCCAGTACTTC.

This clonotype was counted between two and nine times. The V call is TRBV15, the J call TRBJ1-1, with a tentative D call TRBD1 (5 bases). CDR3 length: 15 amino acids. Germline V gene data show CDR1 as LNHNV and CDR2 as YYDKDF (reference sequence). V was trimmed by 0 bases and J by 2 bases, leaving 10 bases between them. This CDR3 reads CATSRERQINTEAFF. The DNA of the CDR3 is TGTGCCACCAGCAGAGAAAGACAGATCAACACTGAAGCTTTCTTT.

The V gene is TRBV7-8, the J gene TRBJ1-5; 8 bases agree with TRBD1. V was clipped by 7 bases and J by 5 bases; unmatched bases: 1. The CDR3 is 12 amino acids. Looked up from germline, CDR1 is SGHVS and CDR2 is FQNEAQ. CDR3 sequence reads: CASKQGDQPQHF. In DNA, the CDR3 is TGTGCCAGCAAACAGGGGGATCAGCCCCAGCATTTT.

The CDR3 bases are TGCAGTGCCACCGACAGGGGTAGCAATCAGCCCCAGCATTTT. This sequence encodes CSATDRGSNQPQHF. This sequence joins TRBV20-1 and TRBJ1-5, with 8 bases aligning to TRBD1. The germline gives CDR1 DFQATT, CDR2 SNEGSKA (reference sequence). The CDR3 has 14 residues. V dropped 6 bases and J dropped 0; count of bases not matched to a gene: 4.

This clonotype was counted many times. V is TRBV7-6 and J is TRBJ2-7; 12 bases fit TRBD1. Germline trimming cut 3 bases from V and 5 bases from J; bases unmatched to any gene: 5. Germline assignment: CDR1 SGHVS and CDR2 FNYEAQ. The CDR3 has 15 amino acids. Written as DNA, the CDR3 is TGTGCCAGCAGCTTTGGGACAGGGGGCGCGGACGAGCAGTACTTC. Its protein is CASSFGTGGADEQYF.

The V call is TRBV9, the J call TRBJ1-1, with TRBD1 as a possible D gene (6 bases). The CDR3 loop spans 14 amino acids. The V gene's germline CDR1 is SGDLS and CDR2 YYNGEE. Trimming took off 3 bases at V and 1 base at J, with 10 bases between the two ends. The CDR3 nucleotides read TGTGCCAGCAGCGGGGAACAGGGGAACACTGAAGCTTTCTTT. As protein: CASSGEQGNTEAFF.

The chain employs TRBV7-6 and TRBJ2-1; possible D gene TRBD1, 5 bases. Per the germline V gene, CDR1 is SGHVS and CDR2 is FNYEAQ. Trimming took off 5 bases at V and 3 bases at J, with 20 bases between the two ends. The CDR3 is made up of 17 amino acids. CDR3 nucleotides: TGTGCCAGCAGCCACCCTGTAGGGGTCAGCTACTACAATGAGCAGTTCTTC. Encoded protein: CASSHPVGVSYYNEQFF. The whole variable domain, remainder taken from reference TRBV7-6 and TRBJ2-1, is GAGVSQSPRYKVTKRGQDVALRCDPISGHVSLYWYRQALGQGPEFLTYFNYEAQQDKSGLPNDRFSAERPEGSISTLTIQRTEQRDSAMYRCASSHPVGVSYYNEQFFGPGTRLTVL.

Ten or more counts support this clonotype. The CDR3 loop reads CASSLLASTPYGYTF. CDR3 DNA sequence: TGTGCCAGCAGCTTATTGGCCTCCACCCCCTATGGCTACACCTTC. J is TRBJ1-2 and V is TRBV7-2; D is unclear. The CDR3 is 15 residues long. V was pared by 2 bases and J by 4 bases, with 14 bases between. Per the germline V gene, CDR1 is SGHTA and CDR2 is FQGNSA.

The chain joins TRBV6-6 to TRBJ1-3, with unresolved D. The CDR3 has 14 residues. Trimming left V 2 bases short and J 0 bases short, with 5 bases between. Germline V gene data show CDR1 as MNHNY and CDR2 as SVGAGI (reference sequence). The CDR3 nucleotides read TGTGCCAGCAGTTACCTGGTCTCTGGAAACACCATATATTTT. This gives the protein CASSYLVSGNTIYF.

The V and J genes are TRBV7-9 and TRBJ2-1; TRBD2 aligns across 9 bases. J gave up 7 bases and V 5 bases, and 6 bases lay outside the gene matches. Germline V gene lookup returns CDR1 SEHNR and CDR2 FQNEAQ (reference sequence). CDR3 length equals 14 residues. CDR3 region: CASSSGGQVNEQFF. For the CDR3, the DNA is TGTGCCAGCAGCAGCGGGGGGCAGGTGAATGAGCAGTTCTTC.

This clonotype ranks as medium-sized. The chain employs TRBV19 and TRBJ2-4; TRBD2 agrees at 7 bases. CDR1 and CDR2 from the germline V gene are LNHDA and SQIVND (reference sequence). V gave up 2 bases and J gave up 8 bases; unmatched junction bases: 3. The CDR3 runs 13 residues. CDR3 region: CASSIQGGDIQYF. CDR3 coding DNA: TGTGCCAGTAGTATACAGGGAGGGGACATTCAGTACTTC.

This clonotype was observed a few times. The chain links TRBV19 to TRBJ2-1, with D possibly being TRBD1 (5 bases). V lost 2 bases and J lost 1, with 6 bases in between. Looked up from germline, CDR1 is LNHDA and CDR2 is SQIVND (reference sequence). This CDR3 has 14 amino acids. The CDR3 nucleotides are TGTGCCAGTAGTATAAGGGGATCCTACAATGAGCAGTTCTTC. This gives the protein CASSIRGSYNEQFF.

This clonotype was observed a single time. Written as DNA, the CDR3 is TGCAGTGCGCGAAGGACTAGGACTAGCACAGATACGCAGTATTTT. Translated, it gives CSARRTRTSTDTQYF. The chain recombines TRBV20-1 with TRBJ2-3; 7 bases are a match to TRBD2. The CDR3 totals 15 residues. From germline, CDR1 is DFQATT and CDR2 SNEGSKA (reference sequence). The V and J ends lost 6 bases and 0 bases, in that order; junction bases with no gene match: 9.

The sample holds many counts of this clonotype. V and J are TRBV7-2 and TRBJ2-1, with unresolved D. The CDR3 loop spans 15 amino acids. Trimming took 1 base from V and 7 from J, leaving 14 bases between them. Germline V lookup: CDR1 SGHTA, CDR2 FQGNSA. The chain's CDR3 is CASSLVPWAPNEQFF. CDR3 nucleotide sequence: TGTGCCAGCAGCTTAGTGCCCTGGGCCCCTAATGAGCAGTTCTTC.

This clonotype was detected a few times. CDR3 coding DNA: TGTGCCAGCAGAACAGGGGTCCACGAGCAGTACTTC. Its protein is CASRTGVHEQYF. The rearrangement joins TRBV27 to TRBJ2-7; 7 nucleotides line up with TRBD1. The junction had 4 bases not matched to a gene; V was cut back by 6 bases and J by 5 bases. Germline V gene sequence: CDR1 MNHEY, CDR2 SMNVEV (reference sequence). The CDR3 length is 12 residues.

This clonotype was observed a handful of times. The rearrangement uses TRBV4-1 and TRBJ1-2; no firm D call. The germline V and J ends were trimmed by 1 base and 1 base, with 16 bases remaining between them. CDR1 MGHRA and CDR2 YSYEKL come from the germline V gene. The CDR3 sequence is 17 residues long. The DNA of the CDR3 is TGCGCCAGCAGCCAAGTCCGGACTAACCGTTTTAACTATGGCTACACCTTC. Translated, it gives CASSQVRTNRFNYGYTF.

The chain employs TRBV11-1 and TRBJ2-1, with 13 bases aligning to TRBD2. Trimming cost V 5 bases and J 9 bases; bases outside gene matches: 10. The CDR3 has 16 residues. Germline CDR1 is SGHAT and CDR2 is FQDESV (reference sequence). The CDR3 bases are TGTGCCAGCAGCACCTGGACTAGCGGGGGTGGAAGTGAGCAGTTCTTC. Protein: CASSTWTSGGGSEQFF.

The chain joins TRBV7-9 to TRBJ2-3; 12 bases map to TRBD2. The CDR3 sequence is 15 residues long. V was pared by 6 bases and J by 6 bases, with 7 bases of the junction left unmatched. Germline CDR1 is SEHNR and CDR2 is FQNEAQ (reference sequence). The CDR3 DNA reads TGTGCCAGCAGTTGGACTAGCGGGGCCTTGGATACGCAGTATTTT. Translated, it gives CASSWTSGALDTQYF. The full variable domain, its missing parts supplied by reference TRBV7-9 and TRBJ2-3, is DTGVSQNPRHKITKRGQNVTFRCDPISEHNRLYWYRQTLGQGPEFLTYFQNEAQLEKSRLLSDRFSAERPKGSFSTLEIQRTEQGDSAMYLCASSWTSGALDTQYFGPGTRLTVL.

This clonotype was counted ten times or more. The chain joins TRBV7-9 to TRBJ2-7; tentatively, D is TRBD1 (6 bases). Germline V lookup: CDR1 SEHNR, CDR2 FQNEAQ (reference sequence). Trimming removed 5 bases at V and 3 bases at J, with 11 bases between. The CDR3 loop spans 13 amino acids. CDR3 in DNA: TGTGCCAGCAGCCAGGGGTGGGGCTACGAGCAGTACTTC. It specifies CASSQGWGYEQYF.